Presented here are 3 T cell receptor beta chains from one specimen sequenced in a study of a mutant IDH1 vaccine in newly diagnosed glioma. Assay: immunoSEQ multiplex PCR; the TCRdb copy retains only in-frame clones and omits some. Of approximately 57,000 clones in the sample, about 80% were seen once. What these receptors recognize is not known. This sample's time point: week 5, during vaccination. Alongside topical imiquimod, each dose of vaccine comprised 300 ug of mutant IDH1 20-mer peptide. Sequences were derived from PBMCs, sampled from a glioma patient whose treatment included an IDH1 peptide vaccine. The receptor set was obtained from a woman under 30 with glioma. Some clones in this sample may be carry-over from other donors' samples.

This chain connects TRBV2 to TRBJ2-3, with a weak D call TRBD2 (6 bases). Germline V lookup: CDR1 SNHLY, CDR2 FYNNEI. Trimming took 10 bases from V and 4 from J, leaving 27 bases between them. The CDR3 totals 17 residues. The CDR3 region is CATRPPAGLNGADTQYF. CDR3 DNA: TGTGCCACACGCCCCCCCGCGGGACTCAATGGCGCAGATACGCAGTATTTT.

J is TRBJ1-3 and V is TRBV5-6; D not certain. Trimming cost V 4 bases and J 4 bases, with 18 bases left between them. The CDR3 is 16 amino acids. Germline V lookup: CDR1 SGHDT, CDR2 YYEEEE. The CDR3 DNA follows: TGTGCCAGCAGCAGCCTGACGTATTCTCTCGGAAACACCATATATTTT. Translated: CASSSLTYSLGNTIYF.

The chain has TRBV6-5 and TRBJ2-7; 8 bases line up with TRBD1. Per germline, CDR1 MNHEY and CDR2 SVGAGI. The CDR3 is 16 amino acids. V was clipped by 1 base and J by 2 bases; unmatched bases: 7. CDR3 sequence: CASSYFSGTGTYEQYF. CDR3 nucleotide sequence: TGTGCCAGCAGTTACTTTTCTGGGACAGGAACCTACGAGCAGTACTTC.